This TCR beta chain was sequenced during a study of T cells in localized non-small cell lung cancer. The count of this clone is one. There are 18 residues in the CDR3. Trimming took 0 bases from V and 7 from J; bases not matched to a gene: 14. The germline V gene has CDR1 MGHRA and CDR2 YSYEKL. Profiling relied on immunoSEQ multiplex PCR, and the TCRdb table lists in-frame clones only, not all of them. The sample includes about 25,000 clones, about 88% of them seen just once. The specimen comprised peripheral blood, sampled before any cancer treatment. The chain links TRBV4-1 to TRBJ1-2, with TRBD1 identical over 10 bases. This receptor was obtained from a female donor of 60 years or more with stage I lung adenocarcinoma. Here the CDR3 DNA reads TGCGCCAGCAGCCAAGATTCGGCTTCGAGACAGGGGGCTTTTGGCTACACCTTC. It translates to CASSQDSASRQGAFGYTF.